This TCR beta chain was sequenced for a study of radiation and T cells in renal cell carcinoma. Regarding the study as a whole: In blood, top tumor clones expanded by 2 weeks, shrinking by 4.

Produced via immunoSEQ multiplex PCR; TCRdb's table is partial and in-frame only. The sample lists about 130,000 clones, 81% occurring once. The CDR3 is 13 amino acids. With 1 base clipped from V and 6 bases from J, the junction kept 0 bases outside the gene matches. CDR1 is GTSNPN and CDR2 is SVGIG in the germline V gene (reference sequence). Time point reported: blood 2 weeks post-SBRT. Treatment in this sample: 15 Gy SBRT to primary tumor, nephrectomy 4 weeks later. In the case of this clone: The antigen remains undetermined.

The origin of this receptor is a man over 45 with renal cell carcinoma. The rearrangement links TRBV30 to TRBJ1-5; TRBD1 matches 10 bases. Sequencing was performed on blood, taken from a patient whose treatment included radiotherapy and nephrectomy. The CDR3 here is CAWSGTGGQPQHF. The CDR3 nucleotides are TGTGCCTGGAGTGGGACAGGGGGTCAGCCCCAGCATTTT. Filled out from reference TRBV30 and TRBJ1-5, the complete variable domain reads SQTIHQWPATLVQPVGSPLSLECTVEGTSNPNLYWYRQAAGRGLQLLFYSVGIGQISSEVPQNLSASRPQDRQFILSSKKLLLSDSGFYLCAWSGTGGQPQHFGDGTRLSIL.